A single sample is the source of the 20 T cell receptor beta chains below, sequenced in a study of T cells in localized non-small cell lung cancer (dated by TCRdb to about 2020). Library generation was performed with the immunoSEQ multiplex PCR assay. The immuneACCESS repertoire file appears here via TCRdb, limited to in-frame rearrangements. These files lack a portion of the clones; in checked studies, under half of the deficit traces to unresolved V genes, and the cause of the others is not known. This sample is represented by about 27,000 clones; about 92% of them were singletons. Approximately 1.1% of the sample belongs to the ten largest clones. The input for sequencing was peripheral blood, taken before any cancer treatment. Source of these receptors: a woman aged 40-69 years with stage I lung adenocarcinoma.

In DNA, the CDR3 is TGTGCCAGCAGCGTAGGTTTGACAGGGGACTATGGCTACACCTTC. Protein: CASSVGLTGDYGYTF. The chain recombines TRBV9 with TRBJ1-2; 8 bases fit TRBD1. The germline gives CDR1 SGDLS, CDR2 YYNGEE. The V and J ends lost 0 bases and 3 bases, in that order; junction bases with no gene match: 4. The CDR3 is made up of 15 amino acids.

The chain links TRBV15 to TRBJ1-2; the match to TRBD1 covers 12 bases. The CDR3 runs to 18 residues. J was trimmed by 4 bases and V by 6 bases; bases with no gene match: 15. Per the germline V gene, CDR1 is LNHNV and CDR2 is YYDKDF (reference sequence). DNA for the CDR3: TGTGCCACCAGTCACCAGTGGGGGACAGGGGGCTATGGCTATGGCTACACCTTC. Its translation is CATSHQWGTGGYGYGYTF. The full variable domain, in which reference TRBV15 and TRBJ1-2 provide the parts outside the CDR3, is DAMVIQNPRYQVTQFGKPVTLSCSQTLNHNVMYWYQQKSSQAPKLLFHYYDKDFNNEADTPDNFQSRRPNTSFCFLDIRSPGLGDTAMYLCATSHQWGTGGYGYGYTFGSGTRLTVV.

The chain recombines TRBV7-2 with TRBJ1-3; the D gene is possibly TRBD1 (6 bases). In germline, CDR1 is SGHTA, CDR2 FQGNSA. Between the trimmed V and J ends, which lost 1 base and 0 bases, there was a span of 13 bases. The CDR3 runs to 17 residues. The CDR3: CASSLVGHPSSGNTIYF. As DNA, the CDR3 is TGTGCCAGCAGCTTAGTGGGACATCCTAGCTCTGGAAACACCATATATTTT.

This clone came up a few times. The J gene is TRBJ1-2, the V gene TRBV6-1; 7 bases fit TRBD1. Trimming removed 9 bases from V and 2 bases from J; junction bases left unmatched: 6. The CDR3 runs to 13 residues. In germline, CDR1 is MNHNS, CDR2 SASEGT. This CDR3 is CASPGQSNYGYTF. CDR3 nucleotides: TGTGCCAGTCCGGGACAGTCAAACTATGGCTACACCTTC.

The chain combines TRBV5-1 with TRBJ2-1; 8 bases fit TRBD1. V shed 4 bases and J 5 bases; nucleotides not matched to a gene: 8. This CDR3 has 15 amino acids. Per the germline V gene, CDR1 is SGHRS and CDR2 is YFSETQ. The CDR3 sequence is CASSPDRVWDNEQFF. The CDR3 nucleotides are TGCGCCAGCAGCCCGGACAGGGTATGGGACAATGAGCAGTTCTTC. The full variable domain, with the rest looked up from reference TRBV5-1 and TRBJ2-1, is KAGVTQTPRYLIKTRGQQVTLSCSPISGHRSVSWYQQTPGQGLQFLFEYFSETQRNKGNFPGRFSGRQFSNSRSEMNVSTLELGDSALYLCASSPDRVWDNEQFFGPGTRLTVL.

The chain carries TRBV9 and TRBJ1-2, with D maybe TRBD1 (5 bases). The CDR3 loop spans 12 amino acids. The V and J ends lost 6 bases and 5 bases respectively, with 11 bases between them. Germline V gene sequence: CDR1 SGDLS, CDR2 YYNGEE. DNA for the CDR3: TGTGCCAGCAAGGGGACCGGATATGGCTACACCTTC. Its protein is CASKGTGYGYTF.

The rearrangement uses TRBV30 and TRBJ1-1; TRBD1 might be the D (5 bases). The CDR3 covers 12 residues. Germline values: CDR1 GTSNPN, CDR2 SVGIG (reference sequence). Deletions cut 7 bases from V and 1 base from J, with 10 bases between. As DNA, the CDR3 is TGTGCCTCGTACACAGGGAACACTGAAGCTTTCTTT. Amino acid sequence: CASYTGNTEAFF.

The V gene is TRBV5-1, the J gene TRBJ2-2; D is ambiguous. V was shortened by 4 bases and J by 4 bases, with 11 bases between the two germline ends. This CDR3 spans 14 amino acids. CDR1 is SGHRS, CDR2 YFSETQ, per germline. The CDR3: CASSLPGGTGELFF. In nucleotides, the CDR3 is TGCGCCAGCAGCCTTCCGGGTGGCACCGGGGAGCTGTTTTTT.

This chain joins TRBV5-4 and TRBJ2-1; 8 nucleotides align to TRBD1. Trimming cost V 2 bases and J 3 bases; bases outside gene matches: 1. The germline V gene encodes CDR1 SGHNT and CDR2 YYREEE (reference sequence). This CDR3 has 14 amino acids. CDR3 bases: TGTGCCAGCAGCTTTGGACAGGGCTACAATGAGCAGTTCTTC. Translating it yields CASSFGQGYNEQFF.

The chain has TRBV15 and TRBJ2-7, with TRBD1 identical over 8 bases. The ends lost 8 bases at V and 7 bases at J; junction bases unmatched: 10. Germline assignment: CDR1 LNHNV and CDR2 YYDKDF (reference sequence). This CDR3 is built from 13 residues. The CDR3 DNA reads TGTGCCACCGCGGGACAGGCTTGGAGTGAGCAGTACTTC. Protein sequence: CATAGQAWSEQYF.

The chain employs TRBV4-3 and TRBJ2-1; the match to TRBD1 covers 7 bases. The ends lost 4 bases at V and 3 bases at J; junction bases unmatched: 6. There are 15 residues in the CDR3. Germline CDR1 is LGHNA and CDR2 is YSLEER. The CDR3 is CASSRPGQSYNEQFF. The CDR3 nucleotides are TGCGCCAGCAGCCGACCGGGACAGAGCTACAATGAGCAGTTCTTC.

This clone appeared a single time. CDR3 in DNA: TGTGCCAGCAGTTTGGTATCTCCCACCGTCGAAGCTTTCTTT. It yields the protein CASSLVSPTVEAFF. The J gene is TRBJ1-1, the V gene TRBV28, with D unclear. Per germline, CDR1 MDHEN and CDR2 SYDVKM. The CDR3 has 14 residues. Deletions cut 3 bases from V and 8 bases from J, with 16 bases between.

The chain joins TRBV7-9 to TRBJ1-3, with D possibly TRBD1 on 5 matching bases. V lost 2 bases and J 4 bases, leaving 12 bases between the germline ends. The CDR3 has 15 amino acids. Germline assignment: CDR1 SEHNR and CDR2 FQNEAQ (reference sequence). In DNA, the CDR3 is TGTGCCAGCAGCTTATCGGGCAGGGTCGGAAACACCATATATTTT. Residues: CASSLSGRVGNTIYF.

This chain uses TRBV7-2 with TRBJ2-1; 7 nucleotides align to TRBD2. Trimming at V came to 6 bases and at J to 1 base, leaving 9 bases not matched to a gene. The CDR3 totals 16 residues. Germline CDR1 reads SGHTA; CDR2 reads FQGNSA. In DNA, the CDR3 is TGTGCCAGCAGTTTAAGATCTAGCGGATCCTACAATGAGCAGTTCTTC. This gives the protein CASSLRSSGSYNEQFF.

The rearrangement uses TRBV7-9 and TRBJ2-1; D is possibly TRBD1 (6 bases). With 1 base removed from V and 3 bases from J, the gap between germline ends came to 10 bases. This CDR3 contains 15 residues. Looked up from germline, CDR1 is SEHNR and CDR2 is FQNEAQ (reference sequence). The CDR3 region is CASSLGQAGYNEQFF. The CDR3 nucleotides are TGTGCCAGCAGCTTAGGACAGGCTGGCTACAATGAGCAGTTCTTC.

This clone has only one observation. The chain carries TRBV11-3 and TRBJ2-1, with D unresolved. This CDR3 has 14 amino acids. Germline V gene data show CDR1 as SGHNT and CDR2 as YENEEA. The ends were cut back, 0 bases at V and 6 bases at J, with 9 bases in the middle. The CDR3, as DNA: TGTGCCAGCAGCTTAGATCTAGTGGGCAATGAGCAGTTCTTC. It codes for CASSLDLVGNEQFF.

This clone is a singleton in its sample. V gene TRBV9 combines with J gene TRBJ1-4; no firm D call. The CDR3 spans 13 residues. Germline V gene data show CDR1 as SGDLS and CDR2 as YYNGEE. Deletions cut 3 bases from V and 5 bases from J, with 8 bases between. CDR3 coding DNA: TGTGCCAGCAGCGACGGAACAAATGAAAAACTGTTTTTT. Translated, it gives CASSDGTNEKLFF.

This clone was detected only a few times. The chain's CDR3 is CSATESYGYTF. CDR3 nucleotides: TGCAGTGCTACCGAGAGCTATGGCTACACCTTC. This chain uses TRBV20-1 with TRBJ1-2; no firm D call. Germline lookup yields CDR1 DFQATT and CDR2 SNEGSKA (reference sequence). V gave up 4 bases and J gave up 4 bases, with 7 bases separating them. The CDR3 has 11 amino acids.

This clone was counted a single time. The V gene is TRBV4-3, the J gene TRBJ2-3; 9 positions match TRBD2. The V and J ends lost 5 bases and 2 bases, in that order; junction bases with no gene match: 8. The CDR3 sequence is 16 residues long. Germline CDR1 is LGHNA and CDR2 is YSLEER. The CDR3 DNA sequence: TGCGCCAGCAGCAGATCCCTAGCGGGACCCACAGATACGCAGTATTTT. This gives the protein CASSRSLAGPTDTQYF.

V usage is TRBV6-5 and J usage is TRBJ1-1; D might be TRBD1 (5 bases). The CDR3 sequence is 14 residues long. Germline CDR1 reads MNHEY; CDR2 reads SVGAGI. The V gene lost 5 bases and the J gene lost 1 base, with 11 bases spanning the gap. As DNA, the CDR3 is TGTGCCAGCAGTACAGAGAGGGGGAACACTGAAGCTTTCTTT. Amino acids: CASSTERGNTEAFF.